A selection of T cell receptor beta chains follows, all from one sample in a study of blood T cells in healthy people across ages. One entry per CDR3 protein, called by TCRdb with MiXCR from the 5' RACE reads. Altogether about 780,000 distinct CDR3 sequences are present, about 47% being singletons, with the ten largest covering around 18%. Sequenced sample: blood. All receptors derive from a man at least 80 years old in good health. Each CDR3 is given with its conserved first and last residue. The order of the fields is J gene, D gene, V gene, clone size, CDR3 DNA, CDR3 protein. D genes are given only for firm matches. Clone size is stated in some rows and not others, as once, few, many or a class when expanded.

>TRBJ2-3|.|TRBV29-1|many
TGCAGCGTTGTAGTAGCGGACGCTTACACAGATACGCAGTATTTT
CSVVVADAYTDTQYF
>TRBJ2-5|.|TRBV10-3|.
TGTGCCGTCAGTGAGTCGACCCTGTACCAAGAGACCCAGTACTTC
CAVSESTLYQETQYF
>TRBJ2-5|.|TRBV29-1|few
TGCAGCGTTGAAATCAACCAAGAGACCCAGTACTTC
CSVEINQETQYF
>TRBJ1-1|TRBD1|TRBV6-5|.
TGTGCCAGCAGGCAACAGGGACAGTACACTGAAGCTTTCTTT
CASRQQGQYTEAFF
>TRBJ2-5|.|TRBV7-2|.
TGTGCCAGCAGCCCCGATAGATCCTACAATGAGCAGTACTTC
CASSPDRSYNEQYF
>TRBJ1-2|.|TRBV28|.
TGTGCCAGCAGCGCTAATCCGACAGACTATGGCTACACCTTC
CASSANPTDYGYTF
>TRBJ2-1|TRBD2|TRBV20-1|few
TGCAGTGCTAGATTGTTAGCGGGAGGTCTTGAGCAGTTCTTC
CSARLLAGGLEQFF
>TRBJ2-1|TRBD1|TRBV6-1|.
TGTGCCAGCAGGACGGACAGGGGCGACAATGAGCAGTTCTTC
CASRTDRGDNEQFF
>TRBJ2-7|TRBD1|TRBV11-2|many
TGTGCCAGCAGCTTACTCACCGGGACAGGGGTTCGCTCTTCTAGGTACGAGCAGTACTTC
CASSLLTGTGVRSSRYEQYF
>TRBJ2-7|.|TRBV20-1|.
TGCAGTGCACCCTCCGCGGGCAGGGACCACTACAATGAGCAGTACTTC
CSAPSAGRDHYNEQYF
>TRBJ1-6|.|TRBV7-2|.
TGTGCCAGCAACAAGCCCCAGGGGACCACCTATAATTCACCCCTCCACTTT
CASNKPQGTTYNSPLHF
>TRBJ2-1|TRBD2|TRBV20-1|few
TGCAGTGCTAGTGGGGAGGGAAACTCCTACAATGAGCAGTTCTTC
CSASGEGNSYNEQFF
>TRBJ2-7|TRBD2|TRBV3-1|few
TGTGCCAGCAGCCAAGTAAACGGGAGGGACGAGCAGTACTTC
CASSQVNGRDEQYF
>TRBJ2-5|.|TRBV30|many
TGTGCCTGGAGCGTCTTAGCGGAAGAGACCCAGTACTTC
CAWSVLAEETQYF
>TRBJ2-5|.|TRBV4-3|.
TGCGCCAGCAGCCAATCCGGTGTGGGCGTGCAGTACTTC
CASSQSGVGVQYF
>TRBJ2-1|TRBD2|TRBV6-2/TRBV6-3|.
TGTGCCAGCAGTTTAATAAGCGGGAGTAAGAATGAGCAGTTCTTC
CASSLISGSKNEQFF
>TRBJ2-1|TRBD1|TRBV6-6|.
TGTGCCAGCAGTCACGCGGCAGGGGGCAGGAATGAGCAGTTCTTC
CASSHAAGGRNEQFF
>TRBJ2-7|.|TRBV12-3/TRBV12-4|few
TGTGCCAGCAACCGGGACGGACCCGACTACGAGCAGTACTTC
CASNRDGPDYEQYF
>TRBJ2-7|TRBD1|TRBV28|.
TGTGCCAGCAGTCATCGGACAGGGTGGTACTTC
CASSHRTGWYF
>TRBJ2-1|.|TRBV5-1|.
TGCGCCAGCAGCCGGGACGGATCCACCTACGAGCAGTTCTTC
CASSRDGSTYEQFF
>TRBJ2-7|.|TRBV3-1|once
TGTGCCAGCAGCCCCCAGGACAGTAGGAACGAGCAGTACTTC
CASSPQDSRNEQYF
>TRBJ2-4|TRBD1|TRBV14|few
TGTGCCAGCAGCCAAGAAAACAGGGGTTGGGGCAAAAACATTCAGTACTTC
CASSQENRGWGKNIQYF
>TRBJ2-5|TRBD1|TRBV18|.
TGTGTCAGCTCACCTCCGGGACAGGGAGAGACCCAGTACTTC
CVSSPPGQGETQYF
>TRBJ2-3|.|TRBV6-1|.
TGTGCCAGTACCGCGATAACTAGCACAGATACGCAGTATTTT
CASTAITSTDTQYF
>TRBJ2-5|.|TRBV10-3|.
TGTGCCATCAGTGAGCCTCCAAGGTTGACCCAGTACTTC
CAISEPPRLTQYF
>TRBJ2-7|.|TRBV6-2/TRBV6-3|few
TGTGCCAGCAGTTACCTAATGCCAATCCCATACGAGCAGTACTTC
CASSYLMPIPYEQYF
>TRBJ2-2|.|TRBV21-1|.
TGTGCCAGCAGCAGGGACACCGGCACCGGGGAGCTGTTTTTT
CASSRDTGTGELFF
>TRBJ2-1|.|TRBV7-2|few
TGTGCCAGCAGCCCAGCCGGCTCTAAGGGGGATGAGCAGTTCTTC
CASSPAGSKGDEQFF
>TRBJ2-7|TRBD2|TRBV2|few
TGTGCCAGCAGTGAAGTACTAGCGGGCCAGAAGGACGAGCAGTACTTC
CASSEVLAGQKDEQYF
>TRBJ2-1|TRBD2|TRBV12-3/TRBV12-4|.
TGTGCCAGCAGTCCACGACTAGCGGGAGGGCCGGATGAGCAGTTCTTC
CASSPRLAGGPDEQFF
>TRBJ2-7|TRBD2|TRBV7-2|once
TGTGCCAGCAGCCCGGACATACTAGCGGGAGCGTGGGAGCAGTACTTC
CASSPDILAGAWEQYF
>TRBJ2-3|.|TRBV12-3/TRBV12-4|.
TGTGCCAGCAGTTTCTTCGGGGGCAGCACAGATACGCAGTATTTT
CASSFFGGSTDTQYF
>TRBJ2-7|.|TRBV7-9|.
TGTGCCAGCAGCTTATTAGGCGGGTCTTACCTAACCTTCTACAATGAGCAGTACTTC
CASSLLGGSYLTFYNEQYF
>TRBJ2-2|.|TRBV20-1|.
TGCAGTGCTAGAGATTGGGAAGGGGGATTAACCGGGGGGCTGTTTTTT
CSARDWEGGLTGGLFF
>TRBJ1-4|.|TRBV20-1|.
TGCAGTGCTGCAGGGGCAACTAATGAAAAACTGTTTTTT
CSAAGATNEKLFF
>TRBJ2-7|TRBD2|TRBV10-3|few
TGTGCCATCAGTGAGTTTCTACTAGCGGGAACCTACGAGCAGTACTTC
CAISEFLLAGTYEQYF
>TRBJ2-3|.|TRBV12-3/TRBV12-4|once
TGTGCCAGCAGCCCCTTGGAGCGGAGCACAGATACGCAGTATTTT
CASSPLERSTDTQYF
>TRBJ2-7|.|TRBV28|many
TGTGCCAGCAGCCGGACAGTGGAGAACGGGGAGCAGTACTTC
CASSRTVENGEQYF
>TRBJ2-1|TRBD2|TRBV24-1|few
TGTGCCACCAGTGACCGGACTAGCGGGTCTTACAATGAGCAGTTCTTC
CATSDRTSGSYNEQFF
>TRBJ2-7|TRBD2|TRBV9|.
TGTGCCAGCAGCGTAGGGTACGGGGGGGCCAACGAGCAGTACTTC
CASSVGYGGANEQYF
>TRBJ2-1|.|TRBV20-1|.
TGCAGTGCTAGCGGGCCAGCCGTCAAGTACTGTGAGCAGTTCTTC
CSASGPAVKYCEQFF
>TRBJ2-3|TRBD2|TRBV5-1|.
TGCGCCAGCAGCTTACCGGGGGGACGTCGCACAGATACGCAGTATTTT
CASSLPGGRRTDTQYF
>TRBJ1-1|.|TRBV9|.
TGTGCCAGCAGCGTAGGGTGGGGGAACGCTGAAGCTTTCTTT
CASSVGWGNAEAFF
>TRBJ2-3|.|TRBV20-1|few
TGCAGTGCTAGAGATCAGGGGGGGAGAACAGATACGCAGTATTTT
CSARDQGGRTDTQYF
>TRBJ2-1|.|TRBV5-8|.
TGTGCCAGCAGCTTAGGCCCCATTGAGCAGTTCTTC
CASSLGPIEQFF
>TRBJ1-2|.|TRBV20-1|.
TGCAGTGCTAGAGGAGGGGACTCCAACTATGGCTACACCTTC
CSARGGDSNYGYTF
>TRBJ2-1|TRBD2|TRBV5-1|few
TGCGCCAGCAGCTTGGCAGGGACTAGCGGGAAAACTGAGCAGTTCTTC
CASSLAGTSGKTEQFF
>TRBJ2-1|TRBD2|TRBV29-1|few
TGCAGCGTCACGGAAGCGGGAGTTACGTACAATGAGCAGTTCTTC
CSVTEAGVTYNEQFF
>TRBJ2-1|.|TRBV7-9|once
TGTGCCAGCAGCGTTTGGACCGTTGCACCTGAGCAGTTCTTC
CASSVWTVAPEQFF
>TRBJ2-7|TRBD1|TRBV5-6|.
TGTGCCAACGGCTTGGGACAGACAACCTACGAGCAGTACTTC
CANGLGQTTYEQYF